The present T cell receptor (beta chain) was sequenced within a study of cytomegalovirus exposure and HLA in healthy donors. CDR3 length: 14 residues. The ends were cut back, 1 base at V and 5 bases at J, with 11 bases in the middle. CDR1 and CDR2 from the germline V gene are SGDLS and YYNGEE. PCR was performed using 60 Vbeta and 13 Jbeta primers. This table comes from immunoSEQ multiplex PCR, and its TCRdb copy is limited to in-frame clones, with some not included. The table counts 95,000 to 150,000 clones; more than 3% lies in the top ten. V and J are TRBV9 and TRBJ2-3, with a possible D match to TRBD1 (6 bases). This sequence was found in a man younger than 35 in good health and CMV-seronegative. What was sequenced was PBMCs. The DNA for the CDR3 is TGTGCCAGCAGCGTATTTCAGGGACAAGATACGCAGTATTTT. This sequence encodes CASSVFQGQDTQYF.